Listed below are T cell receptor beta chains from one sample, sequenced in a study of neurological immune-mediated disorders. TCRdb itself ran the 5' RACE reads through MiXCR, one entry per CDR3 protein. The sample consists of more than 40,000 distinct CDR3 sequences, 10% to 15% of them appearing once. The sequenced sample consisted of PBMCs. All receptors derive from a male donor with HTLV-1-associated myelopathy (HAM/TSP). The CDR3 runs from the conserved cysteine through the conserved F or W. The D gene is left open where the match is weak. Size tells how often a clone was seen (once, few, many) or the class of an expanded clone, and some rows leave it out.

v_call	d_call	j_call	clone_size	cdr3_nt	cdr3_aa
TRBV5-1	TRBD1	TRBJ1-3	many	TGCGCCAGCAAAGGTCCCGGACAGGGGGCCGGAAACACCATATATTTT	CASKGPGQGAGNTIYF
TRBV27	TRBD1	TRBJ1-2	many	TGTGCCAGCAGTTCCACAGGGGGCCAAATTTATGGCTACACCTTC	CASSSTGGQIYGYTF
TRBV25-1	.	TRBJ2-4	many	TGTGCCAGCAGTGCCTTCGGGGGCCCCAAAAACATTCAGTACTTC	CASSAFGGPKNIQYF
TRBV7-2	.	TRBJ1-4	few	TGTGCCAGCAGCACCGGACATTCGAGCGGGGGGGGGACGGGCTGGGAAAAACTGTTTTTT	CASSTGHSSGGGTGWEKLFF
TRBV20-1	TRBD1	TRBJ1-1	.	TGCAGTGCTAGAGGACAGGGCCTCCACACTGAAGCTTTCTTT	CSARGQGLHTEAFF
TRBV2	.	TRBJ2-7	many	TGTGCCAGCAGTGAAGGGGTCCAGTACGAGCAGTACTTC	CASSEGVQYEQYF
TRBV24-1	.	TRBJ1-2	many	TGTGCCACCAGTGATCCTACGGTTGGGTATGGCTACACCTTC	CATSDPTVGYGYTF
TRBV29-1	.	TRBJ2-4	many	TGCAGCGTTAAGACAGGTGGAAACATTCAGTACTTC	CSVKTGGNIQYF
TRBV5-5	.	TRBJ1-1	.	TGTGCCAGCAGCCCCGCGGAGGGGGGGTACACTGAATCTCTCTTT	CASSPAEGGYTESLF
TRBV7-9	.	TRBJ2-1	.	TGTGCCAGCAGGATCGACCGGTGTAATGAGCAGTTCTTC	CASRIDRCNEQFF
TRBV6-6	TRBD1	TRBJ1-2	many	TGTGCCAGTACCCAGGTGGCAGGGGGTGTTCAAGGCTACACCTTC	CASTQVAGGVQGYTF
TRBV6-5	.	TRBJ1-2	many	TGTGCCAGCAGTTTACAGGGATATGGCTACACCTTC	CASSLQGYGYTF
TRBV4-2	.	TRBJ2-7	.	TGTGCCAGCAGCCAACAAGTGGGGGGGACAGGTCTGCCCTACGAGCAGTACTTC	CASSQQVGGTGLPYEQYF
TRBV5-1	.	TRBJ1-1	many	TGCGCCAGCAGCTTGGAGGGCAGGGGGAACACTGAAGCTTTCTTT	CASSLEGRGNTEAFF
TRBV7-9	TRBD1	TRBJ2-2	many	TGTGCCAGCAGCCCGGACAGGGCACCCACCGGGGAGCTGTTTTTT	CASSPDRAPTGELFF
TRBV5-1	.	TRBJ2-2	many	TGCGCCAGCAGCCCGTCCGGGGGTGGAGACACCGGGGAGCTGTTTTTT	CASSPSGGGDTGELFF
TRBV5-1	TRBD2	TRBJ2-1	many	TGCGCCAGCCTCCGGACTAGCGGCTCCTACAATGAGCAGTTCTTC	CASLRTSGSYNEQFF
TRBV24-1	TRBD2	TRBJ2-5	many	TGTGCCACCAGTGATTTGAGTCAGGCGGGGGGGCAAGAGACCCAGTACTTC	CATSDLSQAGGQETQYF
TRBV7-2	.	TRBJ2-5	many	TGTGCCAGCAGCTTAGAGTGGGTAGTGACCCAGTACTTC	CASSLEWVVTQYF
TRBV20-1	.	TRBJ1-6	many	TGCAGTGCAACTAACAGGGATTCACCCCTCCACTTT	CSATNRDSPLHF
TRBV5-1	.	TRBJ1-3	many	TGCGCCAGCAGCTTGGCCCAGAACTCTGGAAACACCATATATTTT	CASSLAQNSGNTIYF
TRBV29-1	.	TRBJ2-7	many	TGCAGCGTTGAATTGGCAGGGTCCTACGAGCAGTACTTC	CSVELAGSYEQYF
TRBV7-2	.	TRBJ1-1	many	TGTGCCAGCAGCCTAATGGGCACTGAAGCTTTCTTT	CASSLMGTEAFF
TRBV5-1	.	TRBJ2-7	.	TGCGCCAGCAGGGGGGCGGCTGGCTACGAGCAGTACTTC	CASRGAAGYEQYF
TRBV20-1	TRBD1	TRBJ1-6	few	TGCAGTGCTTGGGGACAGGGGGTTCCACCCCTCCACTTT	CSAWGQGVPPLHF
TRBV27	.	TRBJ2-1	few	TGTGCCAGCAGCCCACGCATACCCCTTTACAATGAGCAGTTCTTC	CASSPRIPLYNEQFF
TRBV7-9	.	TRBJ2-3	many	TGTGCCACTTTCCTGACAGGCACCACAGATACGCAGTATTTT	CATFLTGTTDTQYF
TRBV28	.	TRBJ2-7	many	TGTGCCAGCAGTTTAGGGGTCCTCGACGAGCAGTACTTC	CASSLGVLDEQYF
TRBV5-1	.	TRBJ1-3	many	TGCGCCAGCAGCTTTGGGACGGTTAGGGACACCATATATTTT	CASSFGTVRDTIYF
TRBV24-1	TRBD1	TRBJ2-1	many	TGTGCCACCAGTGAAGCGACAGGGGGCGGGAGGAATGAGCAGTTCTTC	CATSEATGGGRNEQFF
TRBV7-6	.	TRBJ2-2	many	TGTGCCAGCAGCTCACAGACGGGGCACGGGGAGCTGTTTTTT	CASSSQTGHGELFF
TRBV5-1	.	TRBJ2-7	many	TGCGCCAGCAGCTCGGGCCAAGGACTATTCGGCTACGAGCAGTACTTC	CASSSGQGLFGYEQYF
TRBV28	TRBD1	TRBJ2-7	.	TGTGCCAGCGAGCAGGAAGACAGGGGGTACGAGCAGTACTTC	CASEQEDRGYEQYF